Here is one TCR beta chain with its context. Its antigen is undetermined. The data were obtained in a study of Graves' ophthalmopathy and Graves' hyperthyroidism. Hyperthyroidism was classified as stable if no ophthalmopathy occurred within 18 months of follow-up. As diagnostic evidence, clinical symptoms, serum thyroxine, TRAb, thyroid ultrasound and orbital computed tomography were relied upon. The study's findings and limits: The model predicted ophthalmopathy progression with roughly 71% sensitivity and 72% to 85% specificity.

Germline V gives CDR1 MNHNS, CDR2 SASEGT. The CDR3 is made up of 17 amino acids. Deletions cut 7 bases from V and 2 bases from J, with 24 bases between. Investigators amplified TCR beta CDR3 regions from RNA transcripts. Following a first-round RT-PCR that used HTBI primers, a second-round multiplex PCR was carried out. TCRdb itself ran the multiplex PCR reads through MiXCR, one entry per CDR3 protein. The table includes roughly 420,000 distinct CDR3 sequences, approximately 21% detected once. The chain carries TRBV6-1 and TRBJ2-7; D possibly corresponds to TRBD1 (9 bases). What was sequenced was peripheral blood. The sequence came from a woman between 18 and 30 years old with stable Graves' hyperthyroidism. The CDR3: CASTRGGTGTGTYEQYF. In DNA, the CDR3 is TGTGCCAGCACCCGGGGGGGAACCGGGACAGGGACCTACGAGCAGTACTTC.